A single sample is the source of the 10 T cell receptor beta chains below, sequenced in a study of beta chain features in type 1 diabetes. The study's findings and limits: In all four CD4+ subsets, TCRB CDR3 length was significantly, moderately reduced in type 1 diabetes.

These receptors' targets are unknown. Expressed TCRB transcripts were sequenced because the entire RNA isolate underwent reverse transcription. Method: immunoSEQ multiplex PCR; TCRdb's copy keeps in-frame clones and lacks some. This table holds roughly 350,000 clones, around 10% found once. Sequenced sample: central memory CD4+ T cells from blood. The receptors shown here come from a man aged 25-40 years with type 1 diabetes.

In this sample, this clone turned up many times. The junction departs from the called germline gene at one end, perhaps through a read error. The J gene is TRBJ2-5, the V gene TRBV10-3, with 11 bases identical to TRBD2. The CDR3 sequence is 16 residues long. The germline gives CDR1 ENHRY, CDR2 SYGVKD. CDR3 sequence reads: CAISGVTSGSGETQYF. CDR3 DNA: TGTGCCATTAGTGGTGTTACTAGCGGGAGTGGAGAGACCCAGTACTTC.

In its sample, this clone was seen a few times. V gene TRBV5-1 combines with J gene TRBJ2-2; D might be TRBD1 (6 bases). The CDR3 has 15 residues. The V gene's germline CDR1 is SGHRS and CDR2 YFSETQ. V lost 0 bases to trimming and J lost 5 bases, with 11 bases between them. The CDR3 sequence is CASSLDAGETGELFF. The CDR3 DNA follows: TGCGCCAGCAGCTTGGATGCAGGGGAAACCGGGGAGCTGTTTTTT.

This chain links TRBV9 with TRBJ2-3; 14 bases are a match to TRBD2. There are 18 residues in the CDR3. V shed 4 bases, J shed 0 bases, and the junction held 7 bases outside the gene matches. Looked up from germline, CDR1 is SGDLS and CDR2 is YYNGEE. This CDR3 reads CASSLGLAGGSSTDTQYF. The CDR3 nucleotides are TGTGCCAGCAGCCTCGGACTAGCGGGAGGCTCTAGCACAGATACGCAGTATTTT.

The CDR3 protein is CASGQGAADEQYF. The CDR3, as DNA: TGTGCCAGCGGACAGGGGGCAGCTGACGAGCAGTACTTC. The chain carries TRBV28 and TRBJ2-7; 11 bases fit TRBD1. Germline V CDR1 and CDR2: MDHEN, SYDVKM. This CDR3 region has 13 residues. V gave up 8 bases and J gave up 5 bases; unmatched junction bases: 5.

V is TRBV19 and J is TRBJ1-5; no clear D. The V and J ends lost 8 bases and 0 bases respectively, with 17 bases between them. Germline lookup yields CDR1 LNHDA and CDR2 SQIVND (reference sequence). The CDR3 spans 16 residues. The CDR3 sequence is CASRTLSVHSNQPQHF. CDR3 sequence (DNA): TGTGCCAGTCGGACCCTTTCAGTTCATAGCAATCAGCCCCAGCATTTT.

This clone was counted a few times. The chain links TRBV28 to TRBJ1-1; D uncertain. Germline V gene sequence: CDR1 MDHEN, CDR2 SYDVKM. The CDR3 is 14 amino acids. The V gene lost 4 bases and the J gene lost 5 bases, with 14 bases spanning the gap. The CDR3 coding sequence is TGTGCCAGCAGTTCCCTCCCGGTAGAAACTGAAGCTTTCTTT. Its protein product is CASSSLPVETEAFF. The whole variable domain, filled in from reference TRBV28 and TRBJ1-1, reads DVKVTQSSRYLVKRTGEKVFLECVQDMDHENMFWYRQDPGLGLRLIYFSYDVKMKEKGDIPEGYSVSREKKERFSLILESASTNQTSMYLCASSSLPVETEAFFGQGTRLTVV.

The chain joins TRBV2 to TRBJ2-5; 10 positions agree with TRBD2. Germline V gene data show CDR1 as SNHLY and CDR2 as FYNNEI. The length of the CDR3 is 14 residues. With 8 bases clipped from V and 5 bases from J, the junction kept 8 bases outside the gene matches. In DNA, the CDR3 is TGTGCCAGCCACCGAGCGGGAGGGGGGGAGACCCAGTACTTC. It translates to CASHRAGGGETQYF.

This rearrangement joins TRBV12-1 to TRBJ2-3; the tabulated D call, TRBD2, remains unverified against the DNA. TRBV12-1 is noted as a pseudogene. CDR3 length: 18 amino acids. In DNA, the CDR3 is TGTGCCAGCAGCTTTGCGTTGCGACTAGCGGGGTTCACAGATACGCAGTATTTT. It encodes CASSFALRLAGFTDTQYF.

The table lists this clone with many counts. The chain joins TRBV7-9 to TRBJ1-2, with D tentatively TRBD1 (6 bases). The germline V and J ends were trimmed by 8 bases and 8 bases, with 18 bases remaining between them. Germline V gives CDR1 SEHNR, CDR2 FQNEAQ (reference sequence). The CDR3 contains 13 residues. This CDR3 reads CASEPQGLIGYTF. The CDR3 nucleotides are TGTGCCAGCGAACCACAGGGCCTCATAGGCTACACCTTC.

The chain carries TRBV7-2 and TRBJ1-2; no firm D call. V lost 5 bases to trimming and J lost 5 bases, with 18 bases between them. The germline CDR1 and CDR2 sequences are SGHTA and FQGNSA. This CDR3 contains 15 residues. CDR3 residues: CASSQEGNPLYGYTF. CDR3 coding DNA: TGTGCCAGCAGCCAAGAAGGCAACCCTCTATATGGCTACACCTTC. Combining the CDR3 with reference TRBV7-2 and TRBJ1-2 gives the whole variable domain GAGVSQSPSNKVTEKGKDVELRCDPISGHTALYWYRQSLGQGLEFLIYFQGNSAPDKSGLPSDRFSAERTGGSVSTLTIQRTQQEDSAVYLCASSQEGNPLYGYTFGSGTRLTVV.